The sequence of this T cell receptor beta chain was determined in a study of blood T cell repertoires in COVID-19. Study as a whole: Acute and convalescent COVID-19 specimens originated in the United States, Italy and Spain. The cDNA or gDNA used as material had been derived from T cells, B-cell-depleted T cells, or PBMCs.

From germline, CDR1 is ENHRY and CDR2 SYGVKD. Deletions cut 11 bases from V and 4 bases from J, with 17 bases between. The CDR3 contains 14 residues. Under the authors' procedure: Amplification of reference gene primers provided the estimated nucleated cell counts. Using immunoSEQ multiplex PCR, the repertoire was profiled, and TCRdb retains in-frame clones only, with some absent. The V and J calls and the clone size are those of that table, but D and trimming were determined from the DNA. The top ten clones hold 15% to 20% of a sample with 65,000 to 95,000 clones, about 78% of them seen once. The sample consisted of peripheral blood. The rearrangement joins TRBV10-3 to TRBJ2-2; D is possibly TRBD2 (6 bases). The clonotype originates from a human donor in a cohort sampled during active COVID-19. This CDR3 is CALAPGVTTGELFF. In DNA form, the CDR3 reads TGTGCCCTCGCACCGGGGGTCACCACCGGGGAGCTGTTTTTT.